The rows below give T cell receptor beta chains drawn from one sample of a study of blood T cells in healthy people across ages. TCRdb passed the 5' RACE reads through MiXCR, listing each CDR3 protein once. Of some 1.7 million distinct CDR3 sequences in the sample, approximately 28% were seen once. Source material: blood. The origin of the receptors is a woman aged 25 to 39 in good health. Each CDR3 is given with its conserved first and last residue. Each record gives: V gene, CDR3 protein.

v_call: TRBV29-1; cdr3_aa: CSVEGTSGRARDEQFF
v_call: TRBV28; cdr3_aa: CASRWDRVYNGYTF
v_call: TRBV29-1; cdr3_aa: CSVDGLAGEGETQYF
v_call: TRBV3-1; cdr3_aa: CACSQDDYTGEQFF
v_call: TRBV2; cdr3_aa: CASSEGAVNEKRFF
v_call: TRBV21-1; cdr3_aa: CASSLPRLGVAGISTDTQYF
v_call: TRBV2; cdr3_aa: CASSGSLEKSYF
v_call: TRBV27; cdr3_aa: CASSTELAGEGETQYF
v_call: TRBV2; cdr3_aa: CASSEALWQSSTDTQYF
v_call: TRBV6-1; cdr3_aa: CASSLRDRAETQFF
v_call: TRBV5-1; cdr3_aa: CVSSLEGSSYEQYF
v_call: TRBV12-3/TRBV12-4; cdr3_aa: CASSRSGAGELFF
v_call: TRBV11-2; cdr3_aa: CASKGTPGKLFF
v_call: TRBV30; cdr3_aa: CAWSVRRPGAFF
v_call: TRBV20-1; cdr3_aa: CSARVLDSTDTQYF
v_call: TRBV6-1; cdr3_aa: CASTRELGGETQYF
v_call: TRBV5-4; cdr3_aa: CASSKPGQGLTTPQFF
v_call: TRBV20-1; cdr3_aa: CSALLDNEQFF
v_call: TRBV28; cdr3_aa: CASSGQQGANEKLFF
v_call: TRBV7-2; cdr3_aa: CASSLERKGGNEQFF
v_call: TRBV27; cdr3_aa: CASTPGQGFGEQYF
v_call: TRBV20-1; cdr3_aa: CSAAGDKRNQPQHF
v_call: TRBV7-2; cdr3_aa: CASSPSPAGVVDTQYF
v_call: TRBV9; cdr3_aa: CASSVSGYNEQFF
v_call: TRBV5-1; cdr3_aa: CASNLLGASYEQYF
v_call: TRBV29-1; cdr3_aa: CSGTANSGNTIYF
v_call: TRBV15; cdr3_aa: CATSRDENDRGPFGQYF
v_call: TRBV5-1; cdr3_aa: CASSSAGLYGLFF
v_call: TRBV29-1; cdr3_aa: CSVLGDYTGRTDTQYF
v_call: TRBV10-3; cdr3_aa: CAISGRGRDEQYF
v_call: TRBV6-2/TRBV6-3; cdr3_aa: CASSSGHSAYEQYF
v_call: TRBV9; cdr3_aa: CASSVMGAKPEKLFF
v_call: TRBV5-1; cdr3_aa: CASSLDQADGYTF
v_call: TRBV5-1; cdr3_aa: CASKAGSNNEQFF
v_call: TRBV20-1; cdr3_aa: CSVSGTSGEGTQYF
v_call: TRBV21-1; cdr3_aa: CASSKGSGRVGSEQYF
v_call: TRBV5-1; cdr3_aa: CASSSSGSITYEQYF
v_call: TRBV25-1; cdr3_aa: CASSPGTAISYEQYF
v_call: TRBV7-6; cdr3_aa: CASSPTGSSYNEQSF
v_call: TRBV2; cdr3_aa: CASSPSGGLETQYF
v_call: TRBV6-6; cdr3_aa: CASSRSTSGGQETQYF
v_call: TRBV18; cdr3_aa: CASSPQSMKNIQYF